The rows below give T cell receptor beta chains drawn from one sample of a study of cytomegalovirus exposure and HLA in healthy donors. Sequencing used immunoSEQ multiplex PCR; TCRdb keeps in-frame clones, though not all of them. The sample lists over 85,000 clones; around 82% were seen once. Sequencing was carried out using PBMCs. Receptors were obtained from a woman aged 18-29 years in good health and CMV-seropositive. CDR3s include the opening cysteine and the closing phenylalanine or tryptophan.

j_gene: TRBJ1-3
v_gene: TRBV19
CDR3aa: CASTFLQGRSGNTIYF

j_gene: TRBJ2-3
v_gene: TRBV27
CDR3aa: CASSPLRSAGSTDTQYF

j_gene: TRBJ2-1
v_gene: TRBV27
CDR3aa: CASSWSGSSYNEQFF

j_gene: TRBJ2-7
v_gene: TRBV5-4
CDR3aa: CASSLGGVNEQYF

j_gene: TRBJ2-5
v_gene: TRBV18
CDR3aa: CASSPDGGGRETQYF

j_gene: TRBJ1-1
v_gene: TRBV5-1
CDR3aa: CASSWLQENTEAFF

j_gene: TRBJ2-2
v_gene: TRBV27
CDR3aa: CASSFIAGGLGELFF

j_gene: TRBJ2-5
v_gene: TRBV6-1
CDR3aa: CASSEGLAGGLQETQYF

j_gene: TRBJ1-1
v_gene: TRBV28
CDR3aa: CASSAYRVDRTGPEAFF

j_gene: TRBJ2-2
v_gene: TRBV7-2
CDR3aa: CASTLSLQTSATGELFF

j_gene: TRBJ1-4
v_gene: TRBV5-8
CDR3aa: CASSLTGEKLFF

j_gene: TRBJ2-1
v_gene: TRBV6-5
CDR3aa: CASKMGSTREQFF

j_gene: TRBJ1-3
v_gene: TRBV9
CDR3aa: CASSVEGLGPVSGNTIYF

j_gene: TRBJ1-6
v_gene: TRBV30
CDR3aa: CAWSVFRTDYNSPLHF